The 7 T cell receptor beta chains below all came from one sample that was sequenced in a study of ipilimumab plus nivolumab after autologous stem cell transplantation. Data came from immunoSEQ multiplex PCR; TCRdb stores just in-frame clones and leaves some out. In the table there are 20,000 to 25,000 clones, roughly 80% of which are singletons. Source: PBMCs, taken in a trial of ipilimumab plus nivolumab as post-transplant consolidation. The receptors shown here come from a male donor with diffuse large B-cell lymphoma.

The chain recombines TRBV4-1 with TRBJ2-1, with TRBD1 matching 7 bases. The CDR3 loop spans 17 amino acids. Germline V gene sequence: CDR1 MGHRA, CDR2 YSYEKL. Trimming removed 3 bases from V and 1 base from J; junction bases left unmatched: 9. The CDR3 reads CASSQPTHRGSYNEQFF. For the CDR3, the DNA is TGCGCCAGCAGCCAGCCTACCCACAGGGGATCCTACAATGAGCAGTTCTTC.

The DNA of the CDR3 is TGTGCCAGCAGCTTAGCTTCCGCAAATACGCAGTATTTT. Translating it yields CASSLASANTQYF. The rearrangement joins TRBV7-9 to TRBJ2-3; no definite D call. Germline assignment: CDR1 SEHNR and CDR2 FQNEAQ (reference sequence). Deletions cut 0 bases from V and 7 bases from J, with 8 bases between. The CDR3 is made up of 13 amino acids.

The chain recombines TRBV7-3 with TRBJ2-1; tentative D call: TRBD2 (6 bases). The V and J ends lost 5 bases and 0 bases respectively, with 14 bases between them. CDR1 and CDR2 (germline): SGHTA, FQGTGA. The CDR3 extends over 16 amino acids. The CDR3 sequence: CASSTAGGNSYNEQFF. CDR3 sequence (DNA): TGTGCCAGCAGCACCGCCGGGGGAAACTCCTACAATGAGCAGTTCTTC. Drawing the rest from reference TRBV7-3 and TRBJ2-1, the complete variable domain is GAGVSQTPSNKVTEKGKYVELRCDPISGHTALYWYRQSLGQGPEFLIYFQGTGAADDSGLPNDRFFAVRPEGSVSTLKIQRTERGDSAVYLCASSTAGGNSYNEQFFGPGTRLTVL.

This clone was seen only a few times. CDR3 sequence (DNA): TGTGCCAGCAGTTACAAGGACAGCACCTACGAGCAGTACTTC. This sequence encodes CASSYKDSTYEQYF. The V call is TRBV6-5, the J call TRBJ2-7; a possible D gene is TRBD1 (6 bases). Germline values: CDR1 MNHEY, CDR2 SVGAGI. Trimming pared 2 bases from V and 2 bases from J, leaving 10 bases between. This CDR3 contains 14 residues.

The chain recombines TRBV2 with TRBJ2-1; the D gene is possibly TRBD1 (6 bases). This CDR3 spans 13 amino acids. From germline, CDR1 is SNHLY and CDR2 FYNNEI. Trimming removed 2 bases from V and 7 bases from J, with 9 bases in between. CDR3 DNA sequence: TGTGCCAGCAGTGAAAACAGGGAAAATGAGCAGTTCTTC. As protein: CASSENRENEQFF.

The DNA for the CDR3 is TGTGCCAGCAGCACCGCTCTGCAGGGAGACACGTACGAGCAGTACTTC. The encoded protein is CASSTALQGDTYEQYF. The chain uses TRBV11-3 and TRBJ2-7; D may correspond to TRBD1 or TRBD2 (5 bases each). CDR3 length equals 16 residues. V was clipped by 5 bases and J by 4 bases, with 21 bases between them. CDR1 and CDR2 (germline): SGHNT, YENEEA.

The rearrangement links TRBV11-3 to TRBJ1-1; the D is unclear. From germline, CDR1 is SGHNT and CDR2 YENEEA. V dropped 1 base and J dropped 6 bases, with 12 bases sitting between them. The CDR3 covers 14 residues. CDR3 DNA sequence: TGTGCCAGCAGCTTAGGTTTGATACGGGCTGAAGCTTTCTTT. Its protein product is CASSLGLIRAEAFF.